This T cell receptor (beta chain) was captured in a study of regulatory T cells in long-lasting Graves disease. The germline CDR1 and CDR2 sequences are MDHEN and SYDVKM. Losses at the gene ends were 9 bases for V and 4 bases for J; bases not matched to a gene: 10. The CDR3 runs 14 residues. In its sample, this clonotype was seen many times. What it recognizes is unknown. Sample time point: persistent/refractory GD, antithyroid drugs over 5 years with positive TRAb. The TCR library was made from RNA that had been extracted from PBMCs in TRIzol. Relying on iRepertoire HTBI primers and Arm-PCR of CDR3 regions, the team built TCR beta libraries. A single record per CDR3 protein comes from TCRdb applying MiXCR to the multiplex PCR reads. The sample contains 350,000 to 450,000 distinct CDR3 sequences, around 23% of which appear only once. Broader study findings: Persistent Graves' patients showed a TCR diversity that was lower than that of newly diagnosed ones.

The rearrangement uses TRBV28 and TRBJ2-7; 9 bases map to TRBD1. This material consisted of peripheral blood mononuclear cells (PBMCs), taken when the disease was refractory, from a patient treated with antithyroid drugs. This sequence was found in a female donor with Graves disease. The CDR3 coding sequence is TGTGCCAGTTTAGGGGGGACAGGGCGTTACGAGCAGTACTTC. It codes for CASLGGTGRYEQYF.